The 28 T cell receptor beta chains below come from one sample, sequenced in a study of vaccination and CD4 T cells after COVID-19. No cognate antigen is known for these TCRs. With the Oncomine TCR Beta short-read assay, DNA from cultured CD4+ T cells was sequenced. TCRdb re-called the PCR reads through MiXCR, storing one row per CDR3 protein. The table has about 13,000 distinct CDR3 sequences, less than 45% seen once. Treatment given: roughly ten-day PBMC culture with coronavirus spike peptide pools or control peptides (ViraFEST assay). Sequencing was performed on CD4+ T cells from blood, cultured in vitro, taken after SARS-CoV-2 vaccination. The receptors here all came from a human donor who had recovered from COVID-19.

The chain couples TRBV6-1 to TRBJ2-7; the D gene could be TRBD1 or TRBD2 (6 bases each). Deletions cut 10 bases from V and 2 bases from J, with 27 bases between. From germline, CDR1 is MNHNS and CDR2 SASEGT. The CDR3 runs 17 residues. CDR3 sequence reads: CANPFPPSARGAYEQYF. The CDR3 DNA is TGTGCCAACCCGTTCCCCCCTTCAGCGAGGGGGGCCTACGAGCAGTACTTC.

This clonotype was detected a few times. This chain uses TRBV4-1 with TRBJ1-2; 8 positions agree with TRBD1. The germline V gene encodes CDR1 MGHRA and CDR2 YSYEKL. This CDR3 contains 16 residues. V dropped 0 bases and J dropped 10; count of bases not matched to a gene: 13. The DNA of the CDR3 is TGCGCCAGCAGCCAAGATGAACCCGGGACAGGATACGTCTACACCTTC. Translation gives CASSQDEPGTGYVYTF.

V is TRBV28 and J is TRBJ1-1, with 7 nucleotides matching TRBD1. Unmatched junction bases numbered 9, after V lost 7 bases and J lost 4 bases. CDR1 MDHEN and CDR2 SYDVKM come from the germline V gene. The CDR3 is made up of 14 amino acids. The CDR3 region is CASTDPWDSTEAFF. CDR3 bases: TGTGCCAGCACCGATCCCTGGGACAGCACTGAAGCTTTCTTT. The variable domain in full, with the rest retrieved from reference TRBV28 and TRBJ1-1, is DVKVTQSSRYLVKRTGEKVFLECVQDMDHENMFWYRQDPGLGLRLIYFSYDVKMKEKGDIPEGYSVSREKKERFSLILESASTNQTSMYLCASTDPWDSTEAFFGQGTRLTVV.

This clonotype was counted between two and nine times. The chain combines TRBV19 with TRBJ2-5; 8 bases agree with TRBD1. Germline-derived CDR1 and CDR2 are LNHDA and SQIVND (reference sequence). There are 13 residues in the CDR3. The junction had 3 bases not matched to a gene; V was cut back by 5 bases and J by 4 bases. CDR3 nucleotides: TGTGCCAGTAGTGGACAGGGCCTAGAGACCCAGTACTTC. Residues: CASSGQGLETQYF.

In its sample, this clonotype ranks as medium-sized. The chain couples TRBV6-1 to TRBJ2-3; 12 positions match TRBD2. The J segment lost 4 bases and the V segment lost 2 bases, leaving 1 base of the junction unmatched. Germline V gene sequence: CDR1 MNHNS, CDR2 SASEGT. This CDR3 is built from 15 residues. This CDR3 reads CASSELAGGPDTQYF. In DNA, the CDR3 is TGTGCCAGCAGTGAACTAGCGGGAGGGCCAGATACGCAGTATTTT.

The chain links TRBV20-1 to TRBJ2-2; 9 bases map to TRBD1. CDR3 size: 15 residues. Germline trimming cut 6 bases from V and 1 base from J; bases unmatched to any gene: 6. Germline CDR1 and CDR2: DFQATT and SNEGSKA (reference sequence). The CDR3 nucleotides are TGCAGTGCAGAGGGGACAGGGAAGAACACCGGGGAGCTGTTTTTT. Translating it yields CSAEGTGKNTGELFF.

The chain joins TRBV20-1 to TRBJ2-2, with D perhaps TRBD2 (6 bases). V lost 6 bases to trimming and J lost 0 bases, with 14 bases between them. The CDR3 runs to 15 residues. The germline gives CDR1 DFQATT, CDR2 SNEGSKA (reference sequence). In nucleotides, the CDR3 is TGCAGTGCGCAAGCCGGGACTCCGAACACCGGGGAGCTGTTTTTT. Its translation is CSAQAGTPNTGELFF.

The genes are TRBV4-3 and TRBJ1-2, with TRBD1 matching over 8 bases. Trimming at V came to 1 base and at J to 5 bases, leaving 3 bases not matched to a gene. The CDR3 consists of 14 residues. Germline V gives CDR1 LGHNA, CDR2 YSLEER. The DNA of the CDR3 is TGCGCCAGCAGCCAAGCCGGACAGGGATATGGCTACACCTTC. As protein: CASSQAGQGYGYTF.

This clonotype was seen a single time. The gene calls are TRBV12-3 or TRBV12-4 and TRBJ1-5; 8 bases align to TRBD1. The CDR3 has 14 amino acids. The ends lost 5 bases at V and 4 bases at J; junction bases unmatched: 4. CDR3 sequence reads: CASSPTGGNQPQHF. CDR3 nucleotides: TGTGCCAGCAGTCCCACAGGGGGTAATCAGCCCCAGCATTTT.

The J gene is TRBJ2-7, the V gene TRBV15; no clear D. This CDR3 spans 14 amino acids. Trimming shortened V by 3 bases and J by 0 bases, and 9 bases separated the two germline ends. The germline CDR1 and CDR2 sequences are LNHNV and YYDKDF (reference sequence). The CDR3 DNA reads as TGTGCCACCAGCAGCTCAGGAAGCTCCTACGAGCAGTACTTC. It translates to CATSSSGSSYEQYF.

This clonotype was picked up a small number of times. The gene calls are TRBV24-1 and TRBJ2-3; 12 bases align to TRBD2. The CDR3 consists of 16 residues. V dropped 3 bases and J dropped 5; count of bases not matched to a gene: 5. Germline V CDR1 and CDR2: KGHDR, SFDVKD. The CDR3 DNA follows: TGTGCCACCAGTGATAGGCTAGCGGGAGGGAAAGATACGCAGTATTTT. It encodes CATSDRLAGGKDTQYF.

V is TRBV27 and J is TRBJ2-2, with D possibly being TRBD2 (7 bases). In germline, CDR1 is MNHEY, CDR2 SMNVEV (reference sequence). V was clipped by 1 base and J by 0 bases, with 18 bases between them. The CDR3 length is 19 residues. DNA of the CDR3: TGTGCCAGCAGTTTATTGGGGGCTAGCGGCACTGCGAACACCGGGGAGCTGTTTTTT. As protein: CASSLLGASGTANTGELFF.

The chain is built from TRBV15 and TRBJ2-1; a possible D gene is TRBD1 (5 bases). CDR3 length: 15 residues. Germline V gene data show CDR1 as LNHNV and CDR2 as YYDKDF (reference sequence). Trimming removed 2 bases at V and 1 base at J, with 9 bases between. This CDR3 reads CATSRLQGSYNEQFF. CDR3 sequence (DNA): TGTGCCACCAGCAGATTGCAGGGTTCCTACAATGAGCAGTTCTTC.

The chain carries TRBV6-1 and TRBJ2-7; D is unclear. Trimming removed 7 bases from V and 2 bases from J, with 15 bases in between. The germline V gene has CDR1 MNHNS and CDR2 SASEGT. The CDR3 spans 14 residues. In nucleotides, the CDR3 is TGTGCCAGCAAGATTGGCGGAATGACCTACGAGCAGTACTTC. Translation: CASKIGGMTYEQYF.

The chain's CDR3 is CASSRDRGSGANVLTF. In DNA form, the CDR3 reads TGTGCCAGCAGCCGGGACAGGGGATCTGGGGCCAACGTCCTGACTTTC. The chain couples TRBV21-1 to TRBJ2-6; the DNA was not used to check the table's D call, TRBD1. TRBV21-1 is labeled a pseudogene. The CDR3 consists of 16 residues.

This clonotype was counted a few times. The chain uses TRBV20-1 and TRBJ2-5; 10 nucleotides align to TRBD2. V trimming: 0 bases; J trimming: 4 bases; junction bases outside the gene matches: 5. Germline CDR1 is DFQATT and CDR2 is SNEGSKA (reference sequence). CDR3 size: 15 residues. CDR3 bases: TGCAGTGCTAGAGACAGCGGGAGGGCCCCAGAGACCCAGTACTTC. It specifies CSARDSGRAPETQYF.

This clonotype has a handful of counts. This chain links TRBV20-1 with TRBJ2-3; 16 bases map to TRBD2. The CDR3 runs 22 residues. The germline V gene encodes CDR1 DFQATT and CDR2 SNEGSKA (reference sequence). J gave up 3 bases and V 0 bases, and 18 bases lay outside the gene matches. The CDR3 spells CSAREPPRVGTSGRVMTDTQYF. The CDR3 DNA reads TGCAGTGCTAGAGAGCCCCCAAGGGTCGGGACTAGCGGGAGGGTGATGACAGATACGCAGTATTTT.

The genes are TRBV28 and TRBJ2-5, with 7 bases aligning to TRBD2. V dropped 5 bases and J dropped 0; count of bases not matched to a gene: 6. The length of the CDR3 is 15 residues. From germline, CDR1 is MDHEN and CDR2 SYDVKM. The CDR3 region is CASSGLAADQETQYF. CDR3 nucleotide sequence: TGTGCCAGCAGTGGGCTAGCGGCAGACCAAGAGACCCAGTACTTC.

The chain uses TRBV24-1 and TRBJ2-7; TRBD1 agrees at 8 bases. The germline V gene encodes CDR1 KGHDR and CDR2 SFDVKD. The V and J ends lost 9 bases and 5 bases, in that order; junction bases with no gene match: 2. The CDR3 spans 11 residues. CDR3 nucleotide sequence: TGTGCCACCGCGGACAGGGACGAGCAGTACTTC. It is translated as CATADRDEQYF.

This clonotype was seen a handful of times. V is TRBV24-1 and J is TRBJ2-5; 8 bases map to TRBD2. The junction had 5 bases not matched to a gene; V was cut back by 7 bases and J by 5 bases. This CDR3 has 13 amino acids. In germline, CDR1 is KGHDR, CDR2 SFDVKD. CDR3 sequence: CATRRGAGETQYF. CDR3 bases: TGTGCCACCAGGCGGGGGGCTGGGGAGACCCAGTACTTC.

The chain couples TRBV5-5 to TRBJ2-7; weak D call: TRBD1 (6 bases). Germline V gene lookup returns CDR1 SGHKS and CDR2 YYEKEE (reference sequence). Trimming shortened V by 3 bases and J by 7 bases, and 20 bases separated the two germline ends. CDR3 length: 15 residues. As DNA, the CDR3 is TGTGCCAGCAGCTATGTTAGCCAGGGGCTAAGGGAGCAGTACTTC. This translates into CASSYVSQGLREQYF. Full variable domain (outside the CDR3, taken from reference TRBV5-5 and TRBJ2-7): DAGVTQSPTHLIKTRGQQVTLRCSPISGHKSVSWYQQVLGQGPQFIFQYYEKEERGRGNFPDRFSARQFPNYSSELNVNALLLGDSALYLCASSYVSQGLREQYFGPGTRLTVT.

This clonotype came up a few times. Here the CDR3 reads CASNDRSGNTIYF. DNA for the CDR3: TGTGCCAGTAACGACCGCTCTGGAAACACCATATATTTT. The V gene is TRBV19, the J gene TRBJ1-3; no clear D gene. The germline CDR1 and CDR2 sequences are LNHDA and SQIVND (reference sequence). The V end was cut by 7 bases, the J end by 0 bases, with 7 bases between. This CDR3 is 13 amino acids long.

The rearrangement uses TRBV10-2 and TRBJ1-5, with no clear D. The V and J ends lost 2 bases and 0 bases respectively, with 5 bases between them. Germline CDR1 and CDR2: WSHSY and SAAADI. CDR3 length: 14 amino acids. The DNA of the CDR3 is TGCGCCAGCAGTGAGGGGAATAGCAATCAGCCCCAGCATTTT. This encodes CASSEGNSNQPQHF.

This clonotype was recorded a few times. V usage is TRBV11-3 and J usage is TRBJ2-1, with 7 bases lining up with TRBD2. The germline CDR1 and CDR2 sequences are SGHNT and YENEEA. CDR3 length equals 16 residues. The V gene end was trimmed by 0 bases and the J gene end by 2 bases; junction bases not matched to a gene: 4. The CDR3 loop reads CASSLEGEGPYNEQFF. The CDR3 nucleotides read TGTGCCAGCAGCTTAGAAGGGGAGGGCCCCTACAATGAGCAGTTCTTC. Full variable domain (rest looked up from reference TRBV11-3 and TRBJ2-1): EAGVVQSPRYKIIEKKQPVAFWCNPISGHNTLYWYLQNLGQGPELLIRYENEEAVDDSQLPKDRFSAERLKGVDSTLKIQPAELGDSAVYLCASSLEGEGPYNEQFFGPGTRLTVL.

The chain joins TRBV6-2 or TRBV6-3 to TRBJ2-1; unclear D gene. The V end lost 6 bases, the J end lost 4 bases, and 16 bases lay between the germline ends. Per the germline V gene, CDR1 is MNHEY and CDR2 is SVGEGT. The CDR3 is 15 amino acids. CDR3 nucleotides: TGTGCCAGCAGACGGCGAGTCCAGACTTACAATGAGCAGTTCTTC. This translates into CASRRRVQTYNEQFF.

This clonotype was counted a few times. The rearrangement links TRBV2 to TRBJ2-4; TRBD2 might be the D (5 bases). From germline, CDR1 is SNHLY and CDR2 FYNNEI. V was clipped by 0 bases and J by 7 bases, with 13 bases between them. The CDR3 covers 15 residues. DNA of the CDR3: TGTGCCAGCAGTGAAGCTGTGGGAGTAGGCAACATTCAGTACTTC. Translating gives CASSEAVGVGNIQYF.

The chain uses TRBV5-6 and TRBJ1-5; tentatively, D is TRBD1 (5 bases). Trimming cost V 4 bases and J 3 bases, with 11 bases left between them. This CDR3 comprises 14 residues. Germline V gene data show CDR1 as SGHDT and CDR2 as YYEEEE. The CDR3 is CASSRAGVNQPQHF. The DNA for the CDR3 is TGTGCCAGCAGCCGAGCGGGGGTCAATCAGCCCCAGCATTTT.

The table lists this clonotype with a few counts. The chain has TRBV19 and TRBJ1-6, with TRBD1 identical over 10 bases. J was trimmed by 7 bases and V by 3 bases; bases with no gene match: 6. The CDR3 loop spans 16 amino acids. Per the germline V gene, CDR1 is LNHDA and CDR2 is SQIVND (reference sequence). The CDR3 is CASSIGWGQGNSPLHF. The CDR3 DNA follows: TGTGCCAGTAGTATCGGTTGGGGACAGGGGAATTCACCCCTCCACTTT. Full variable domain (outside the CDR3, taken from reference TRBV19 and TRBJ1-6): DGGITQSPKYLFRKEGQNVTLSCEQNLNHDAMYWYRQDPGQGLRLIYYSQIVNDFQKGDIAEGYSVSREKKESFPLTVTSAQKNPTAFYLCASSIGWGQGNSPLHFGNGTRLTVT.